The clone carrying this TCR beta chain turned up a few times. Its antigen is as yet unknown. Sorted populations all exceeded 95% purity. Every bit of the isolated RNA underwent reverse transcription, so sequencing read expressed TCRB transcripts. TCRdb's copy holds only in-frame clones and misses some; the assay was immunoSEQ multiplex PCR. The data show almost 350,000 clones, roughly 8% seen once. The data were taken from a study of beta chain features in type 1 diabetes. General observations from the study: Type 1 diabetes patients had moderately but significantly shorter TCRB CDR3s in all four CD4+ subsets. Any role of HLA type in TCRB rearrangement remained unresolved here. Cells with high TCR expression could be over-represented when cDNA is sequenced.

CDR1 and CDR2 (germline): PRHDT, FYEKMQ (reference sequence). V lost 5 bases to trimming and J lost 6 bases, with 16 bases between them. This CDR3 has 14 residues. This receptor was taken from a young woman in good health. The specimen sequenced was central memory CD4+ T cells from blood. The rearrangement joins TRBV13 to TRBJ1-2, with D maybe TRBD1 (5 bases). Here the CDR3 reads CASSPSTGVDGYTF. CDR3 bases: TGTGCCAGCAGCCCGTCAACAGGAGTAGATGGCTACACCTTC.